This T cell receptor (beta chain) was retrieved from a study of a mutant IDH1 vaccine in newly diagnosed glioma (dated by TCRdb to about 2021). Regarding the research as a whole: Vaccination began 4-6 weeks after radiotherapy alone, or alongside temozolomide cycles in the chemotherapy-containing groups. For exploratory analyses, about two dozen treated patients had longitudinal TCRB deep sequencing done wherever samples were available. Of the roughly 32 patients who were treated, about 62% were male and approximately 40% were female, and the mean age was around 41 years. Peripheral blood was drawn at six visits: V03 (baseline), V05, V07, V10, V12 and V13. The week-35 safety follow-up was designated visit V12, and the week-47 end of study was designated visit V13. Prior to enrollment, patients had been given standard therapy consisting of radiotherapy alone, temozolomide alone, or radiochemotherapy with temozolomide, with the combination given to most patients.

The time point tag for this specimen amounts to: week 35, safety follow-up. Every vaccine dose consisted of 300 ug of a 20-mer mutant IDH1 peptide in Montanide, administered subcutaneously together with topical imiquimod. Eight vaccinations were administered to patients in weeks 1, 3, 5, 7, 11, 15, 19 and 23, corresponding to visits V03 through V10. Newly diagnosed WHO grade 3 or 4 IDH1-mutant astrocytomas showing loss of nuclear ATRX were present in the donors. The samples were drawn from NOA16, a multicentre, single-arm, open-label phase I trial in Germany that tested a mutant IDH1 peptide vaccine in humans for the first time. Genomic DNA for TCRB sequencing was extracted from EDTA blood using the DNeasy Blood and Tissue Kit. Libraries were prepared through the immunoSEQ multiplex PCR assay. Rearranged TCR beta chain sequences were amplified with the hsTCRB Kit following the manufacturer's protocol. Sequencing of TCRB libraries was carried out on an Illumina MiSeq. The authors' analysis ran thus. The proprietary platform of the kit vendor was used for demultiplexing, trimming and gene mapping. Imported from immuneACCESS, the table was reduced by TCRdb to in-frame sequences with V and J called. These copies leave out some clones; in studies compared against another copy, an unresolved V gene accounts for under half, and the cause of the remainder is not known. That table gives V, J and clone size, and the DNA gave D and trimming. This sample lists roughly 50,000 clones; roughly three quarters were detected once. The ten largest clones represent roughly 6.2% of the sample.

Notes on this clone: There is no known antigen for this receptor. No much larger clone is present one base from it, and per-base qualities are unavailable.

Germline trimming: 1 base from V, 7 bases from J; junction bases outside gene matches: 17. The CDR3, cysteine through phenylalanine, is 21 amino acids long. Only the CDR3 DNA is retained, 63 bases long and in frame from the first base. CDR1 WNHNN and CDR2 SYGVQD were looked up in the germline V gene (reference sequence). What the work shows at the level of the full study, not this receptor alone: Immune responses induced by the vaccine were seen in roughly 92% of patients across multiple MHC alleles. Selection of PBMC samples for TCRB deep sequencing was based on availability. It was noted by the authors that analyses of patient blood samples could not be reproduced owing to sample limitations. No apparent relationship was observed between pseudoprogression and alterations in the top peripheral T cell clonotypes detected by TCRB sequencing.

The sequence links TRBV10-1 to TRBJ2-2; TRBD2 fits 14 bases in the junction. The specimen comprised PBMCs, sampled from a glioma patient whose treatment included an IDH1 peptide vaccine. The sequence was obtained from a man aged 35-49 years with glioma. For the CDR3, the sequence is CASSEYRAPTSGGAGGGELFF. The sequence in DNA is TGCGCCAGCAGTGAGTACAGGGCCCCGACTAGCGGGGGGGCCGGCGGCGGGGAGCTGTTTTTT.